The T cell receptor (beta chain) described here comes from a study of cytomegalovirus exposure and HLA in healthy donors. Study-level results: Confirmation in vitro established that three CMV-associated chains were specific for CMV antigens. According to a subsequent analysis, TCR clusters identified in the first cohort showed a tendency to co-occur across the 100 to 150 validation repertoires. The authors enumerated over 150 TCR beta chains as linked to cytomegalovirus.

Germline-derived CDR1 and CDR2 are MNHNS and SASEGT. V lost 6 bases to trimming and J lost 1 base; unmatched junction nucleotides: 3. The CDR3 sequence is 14 residues long. The data were produced by immunoSEQ multiplex PCR, yet TCRdb's version contains in-frame clones alone and is incomplete. The sample lists fewer than 140,000 clones; about 88% were seen once. The donors were in the approximately 120-subject validation cohort; that cohort was separate from the roughly 620-subject first cohort. This clone was detected only once. What it binds is unknown. The receptor was isolated from a woman under 30 in good health and CMV-seropositive. V usage is TRBV6-1 and J usage is TRBJ1-5; 7 bases map to TRBD1. Specimen: PBMCs. Here the CDR3 DNA reads TGTGCCAGCAGGGTGGGACAGAGCAATCAGCCCCAGCATTTT. Translated, it gives CASRVGQSNQPQHF.